These 21 T cell receptor beta chains share one sample of origin, sequenced in a study of T cells in Graves' hyperthyroidism and ophthalmopathy. It was RNA transcripts that yielded the amplified TCR beta CDR3 regions. During a first-round RT-PCR of the TCR CDR3, the HTBI primer set was used. TCRdb itself ran the multiplex PCR reads through MiXCR, one entry per CDR3 protein. The sample lists fewer than 600,000 distinct CDR3 sequences; 12% to 15% were seen once. Sequencing input: blood. All receptors come from a middle-aged woman with Graves' hyperthyroidism.

This clonotype showed up many times. The genes are TRBV28 and TRBJ2-7; 14 bases match TRBD2. CDR3 length: 15 residues. CDR1 and CDR2 (germline): MDHEN, SYDVKM. Losses at the gene ends were 5 bases for V and 4 bases for J; bases not matched to a gene: 4. CDR3 nucleotides: TGTGCCAGCAGTCGAGGGACTAGCGGGAGTTACGAGCAGTACTTC. Encoded protein: CASSRGTSGSYEQYF.

The CDR3 nucleotides are TGTGCCACCAGTGATCGGACAACGAACACCGGGGAGCTGTTTTTT. Its protein product is CATSDRTTNTGELFF. The genes are TRBV24-1 and TRBJ2-2; TRBD1 is a possible D gene (5 bases). V lost 3 bases and J 0 bases, leaving 7 bases between the germline ends. The CDR3 is made up of 15 amino acids. CDR1 KGHDR and CDR2 SFDVKD come from the germline V gene.

This clonotype was counted ten times or more. This sequence joins TRBV6-5 and TRBJ1-4; no definite D call. The CDR3 is made up of 15 amino acids. From germline, CDR1 is MNHEY and CDR2 SVGAGI. The V and J ends lost 2 bases and 4 bases respectively, with 11 bases between them. The CDR3 region is CASSYATSLNEKLFF. The CDR3 DNA reads as TGTGCCAGCAGTTACGCGACATCCCTTAATGAAAAACTGTTTTTT.

CDR3 DNA: TGCGCCAGCAGCCAAGTGGGGGCCCAAGAGACCCAGTACTTC. This encodes CASSQVGAQETQYF. The chain is built from TRBV4-1 and TRBJ2-5; the D gene is possibly TRBD1 (6 bases). V was shortened by 1 base and J by 1 base, with 7 bases between the two germline ends. Germline V lookup: CDR1 MGHRA, CDR2 YSYEKL. CDR3 length: 14 amino acids.

Many counts were recorded for this clonotype. The genes are TRBV11-2 and TRBJ2-7; 15 bases line up with TRBD2. The CDR3 is 20 residues long. Germline V lookup: CDR1 SGHAT, CDR2 FQNNGV. V lost 0 bases, J lost 0 bases, and 9 bases stayed unmatched. The DNA for the CDR3 is TGTGCCAGCAGCTTAGAAAATGCTGGGACTAGCGGGAGGAGCTCCTACGAGCAGTACTTC. Translation gives CASSLENAGTSGRSSYEQYF. Filled out from reference TRBV11-2 and TRBJ2-7, the complete variable domain reads EAGVAQSPRYKIIEKRQSVAFWCNPISGHATLYWYQQILGQGPKLLIQFQNNGVVDDSQLPKDRFSAERLKGVDSTLKIQPAKLEDSAVYLCASSLENAGTSGRSSYEQYFGPGTRLTVT.

This clonotype came up many times. The genes are TRBV28 and TRBJ2-3; D gene uncertain. Looked up from germline, CDR1 is MDHEN and CDR2 is SYDVKM. V lost 6 bases to trimming and J lost 3 bases, with 13 bases between them. The CDR3 is made up of 14 amino acids. CDR3 bases: TGTGCCAGCAGCCCCCTCTTGGGTACAGATACGCAGTATTTT. This codes for CASSPLLGTDTQYF.

In its sample, this clonotype was seen many times. This chain connects TRBV7-9 to TRBJ1-4; the D is unclear. With 1 base removed from V and 4 bases from J, the gap between germline ends came to 10 bases. From germline, CDR1 is SEHNR and CDR2 FQNEAQ (reference sequence). CDR3 length: 15 amino acids. CDR3 in amino acids: CASSLGQAGNEKLFF. The CDR3 region has the DNA TGTGCCAGCAGCTTAGGTCAGGCGGGTAATGAAAAACTGTTTTTT.

This clonotype was detected many times. J is TRBJ2-5 and V is TRBV6-2 or TRBV6-3; D gene uncertain. Trimming removed 2 bases from V and 3 bases from J, with 10 bases in between. The CDR3 is made up of 14 amino acids. Germline CDR1 is MNHEY and CDR2 is SVGEGT. The CDR3 DNA reads TGTGCCAGCAGTTACCCGGACGGAAAAGAGACCCAGTACTTC. Its protein product is CASSYPDGKETQYF.

The chain joins TRBV18 to TRBJ2-3, with D tentatively TRBD1 or TRBD2 (6 bases each). The CDR3 sequence is 15 residues long. Germline CDR1 and CDR2: KGHSH and LQKENI. The V gene lost 6 bases and the J gene lost 2 bases, with 15 bases spanning the gap. The CDR3 DNA is TGTGCCAGCTCGGAGGGGGGACTGGCCACAGATACGCAGTATTTT. It translates to CASSEGGLATDTQYF.

This chain uses TRBV14 with TRBJ2-7; TRBD1 aligns across 7 bases. V was pared by 3 bases and J by 3 bases, with 8 bases of the junction left unmatched. CDR3 length equals 15 residues. Germline-derived CDR1 and CDR2 are SGHDN and FVKESK. CDR3 in amino acids: CASSHIRDRVYEQYF. As DNA, the CDR3 is TGTGCCAGCAGCCACATCCGGGACAGAGTCTACGAGCAGTACTTC.

This clonotype was seen only a few times. This chain links TRBV5-1 with TRBJ2-1, with 8 bases matching TRBD1. Looked up from germline, CDR1 is SGHRS and CDR2 is YFSETQ. The CDR3 spans 16 residues. V gave up 0 bases and J gave up 8 bases; unmatched junction bases: 10. The CDR3 loop is CASSLARTGLNDEQFF. In DNA form, the CDR3 reads TGCGCCAGCAGCTTGGCTCGGACAGGGTTGAACGATGAGCAGTTCTTC.

This clonotype turned up a few times. The rearrangement links TRBV20-1 to TRBJ2-1; D gene unclear. The CDR3 runs 12 residues. Trimming left V 3 bases short and J 6 bases short, with 9 bases between. Germline V lookup: CDR1 DFQATT, CDR2 SNEGSKA (reference sequence). In nucleotides, the CDR3 is TGCAGTGCTAGGGGGAACTTCAATGAGCAGTTCTTC. As protein: CSARGNFNEQFF.

This clonotype was counted many times. The chain couples TRBV12-3 or TRBV12-4 to TRBJ2-5; no firm D call. The V and J ends lost 5 bases and 2 bases respectively, with 6 bases between them. This CDR3 has 12 amino acids. CDR3 sequence: CASSIRQETQYF. CDR3 DNA sequence: TGTGCCAGCAGTATCCGTCAAGAGACCCAGTACTTC.

V is TRBV18 and J is TRBJ2-2; no clear D gene. From germline, CDR1 is KGHSH and CDR2 LQKENI. The CDR3 extends over 16 amino acids. Trimming took 0 bases from V and 2 from J, leaving 10 bases between them. The CDR3 DNA follows: TGTGCCAGCTCACCACCACCCCCTAGAAACACCGGGGAGCTGTTTTTT. Protein sequence: CASSPPPPRNTGELFF.

This clonotype was counted at least ten times. The V gene is TRBV28, the J gene TRBJ2-3, with a weak D call TRBD1 (7 bases). The CDR3 contains 16 residues. V was pared by 1 base and J by 2 bases, with 13 bases between. Germline loops: CDR1 MDHEN, CDR2 SYDVKM. The DNA of the CDR3 is TGTGCCAGCAGTTTATCGCCAGGGGGGTCCACAGATACGCAGTATTTT. It codes for CASSLSPGGSTDTQYF.

The V and J genes are TRBV27 and TRBJ2-2; TRBD2 agrees at 9 bases. The CDR3 spans 18 residues. CDR1 is MNHEY and CDR2 is SMNVEV in the germline V gene (reference sequence). J lost 5 bases, V lost 4 bases, and 14 bases had no gene match. For the CDR3, the DNA is TGTGCCAGCAGTTCGCTTGGGGTTAGCGGGAGTAAAACCGGGGAGCTGTTTTTT. This codes for CASSSLGVSGSKTGELFF.

V usage is TRBV7-9 and J usage is TRBJ1-2; unclear D gene. V was shortened by 3 bases and J by 2 bases, with 13 bases between the two germline ends. This CDR3 region has 15 residues. Germline V gives CDR1 SEHNR, CDR2 FQNEAQ (reference sequence). The CDR3 reads CASSFSQSVNYGYTF. CDR3 DNA sequence: TGTGCCAGCAGCTTCTCACAGAGCGTGAACTATGGCTACACCTTC.

The chain is built from TRBV18 and TRBJ2-6, with 11 bases lining up with TRBD1. This CDR3 is 17 amino acids long. Germline CDR1 KGHSH, CDR2 LQKENI. V gave up 3 bases and J gave up 2 bases; unmatched junction bases: 3. DNA for the CDR3: TGTGCCAGCTCACCTGGACAGGGGGCTGCTGGGGCCAACGTCCTGACTTTC. It translates to CASSPGQGAAGANVLTF.

A remark on this clonotype: It may be a read error: a sequence one base away is much more abundant. The final CDR3 position lacks the conserved phenylalanine or tryptophan, pointing to a likely read error. V gene TRBV6-1 combines with J gene TRBJ2-7; 7 nucleotides match TRBD2. Germline V gene data show CDR1 as MNHNS and CDR2 as SASEGT. The V gene end was trimmed by 7 bases and the J gene end by 2 bases; junction bases not matched to a gene: 11. The CDR3 loop spans 15 amino acids. The CDR3 coding sequence is TGTGCCAGCAAAAGGTCTAGCGGTCTTCCCTACGAGCAGTACCTC. Translating it yields CASKRSSGLPYEQYL.

The chain couples TRBV28 to TRBJ1-5; 7 nucleotides line up with TRBD1. This CDR3 is built from 15 residues. The V and J ends lost 8 bases and 5 bases, in that order; junction bases with no gene match: 12. CDR1 is MDHEN and CDR2 is SYDVKM in the germline V gene. The CDR3, as DNA: TGTGCCAGCGCCCCTCGGGACAGAGCGCATCAGCCCCAGCATTTT. It is translated as CASAPRDRAHQPQHF.

A few counts support this clonotype. The chain uses TRBV3-1 and TRBJ2-4; TRBD2 matches at 8 bases. Germline values: CDR1 LGHDT, CDR2 YNNKEL (reference sequence). J was trimmed by 2 bases and V by 0 bases; bases with no gene match: 9. The CDR3 consists of 18 residues. The CDR3 here is CASSQDFIAGGPKNIQYF. The CDR3 nucleotides are TGTGCCAGCAGCCAAGATTTTATCGCGGGAGGTCCCAAAAACATTCAGTACTTC.